Listed below are T cell receptor beta chains from one sample, sequenced in a study of blood T cell repertoires in COVID-19. Produced via immunoSEQ multiplex PCR; TCRdb's table is partial and in-frame only. The sample holds tens of thousands of clones, 90% seen once. The source material was peripheral blood. All receptors come from a human donor in a cohort sampled during active COVID-19. Each CDR3 is given with its conserved first and last residue. A D gene is named only where the DNA matches it firmly. Size values are once, few and many counts, or a class for expanded clones, and some rows have none.

>NA|TRBJ2-3|TRBV5-4|14|NA
TGTGCCAGCAGCTTGGTAATGGGGGCGGGTACGCAGTATTTT
CASSLVMGAGTQYF
>NA|TRBJ2-6|TRBV6-1|14|NA
TGTGCCAGCAGTGAAGCCGGTGGGGCCAACGTCCTGACTTTC
CASSEAGGANVLTF
>NA|TRBJ2-7|TRBV6-5|14|TRBD1
TGTGCCAGCAGTAACTACAGGGGGCGCGGCGAGCAGTACTTC
CASSNYRGRGEQYF
>NA|TRBJ1-1|TRBV5-1|12|TRBD1
TGCGCCAGCAATATAGTCAGGGGGGAAGCTTTCTTT
CASNIVRGEAFF
>NA|TRBJ2-6|TRBV2|17|TRBD1
TGTGCCAGCAGTGACAGGACAGGGCGGGCTGGGGCCAACGTCCTGACTTTC
CASSDRTGRAGANVLTF
>NA|TRBJ2-2|TRBV9|20|NA
TGTGCCAGCAGCGTAGGGCCCGGGACAGTTGGAGCGGGAGCCACCGGGGAGCTGTTTTTT
CASSVGPGTVGAGATGELFF
>NA|TRBJ2-3|TRBV14|16|TRBD2
TGTGCCAGCAGCCAAGCCAGCGGGAGGATCACAGATACGCAGTATTTT
CASSQASGRITDTQYF
>NA|TRBJ2-1|TRBV5-1|15|TRBD2
TGCGCCAGCAGCGTGACTAGCGGGAGGTCCGGTGAGCAGTTCTTC
CASSVTSGRSGEQFF
>NA|TRBJ2-1|TRBV19|14|TRBD2
TGTGCCAGTAGTATAACTAGCGGGAGAAATGAGCAGTTCTTC
CASSITSGRNEQFF
>NA|TRBJ2-3|TRBV6-5|14|NA
TGTGCCAGCAGGGGGGCGGGAGCCCTAGATACGCAGTATTTT
CASRGAGALDTQYF
>once|TRBJ1-3|TRBV7-9|16|TRBD1
TGTGCCAGCAGCTTCCTGGGACAGTCCTCTGGAAACACCATATATTTT
CASSFLGQSSGNTIYF
>NA|TRBJ1-1|TRBV3-1/TRBV3-2|14|NA
TGTGCCAGCAGCCAACCGGGGTACGACACTGAAGCTTTCTTT
CASSQPGYDTEAFF
>few|TRBJ1-2|TRBV7-9|16|NA
TGTGCCAGCAGCTTAATATCCGGACAGCAAGACGGGGGCTACACCTTC
CASSLISGQQDGGYTF
>NA|TRBJ1-2|TRBV6-2/TRBV6-3|15|TRBD1
TGTGCCAGCAGTTCACGGACAGGGGGCGTCTATGGCTACACCTTC
CASSSRTGGVYGYTF
>NA|TRBJ1-2|TRBV11-2|15|TRBD1
TGTGCCAGCAGCTCTCCCCGGGACAGGGGCTATGGCTACACCTTC
CASSSPRDRGYGYTF
>NA|TRBJ2-3|TRBV3-1/TRBV3-2|14|NA
TGTGCCAGCAGCCTGAACGGGAGAGGCGATACGCAGTATTTT
CASSLNGRGDTQYF
>NA|TRBJ2-6|TRBV27|15|TRBD1
TGTGCCACCCGGGACAGGAGCTCTGGGGCCAACGTCCTGACTTTC
CATRDRSSGANVLTF
>NA|TRBJ2-7|TRBV18|15|TRBD1
TGTGCCAGCTCACCACAGACAGGGCCGATGGGGGAGCAGTACTTC
CASSPQTGPMGEQYF
>NA|TRBJ1-3|TRBV5-4|14|NA
TGTGCCAGCAGCTTGGCGGAGAAAGGAAACACCATATATTTT
CASSLAEKGNTIYF
>NA|TRBJ2-2|TRBV15|14|NA
TGTGCCACCACGGAGACAGGGAACACCGGGGAGCTGTTTTTT
CATTETGNTGELFF